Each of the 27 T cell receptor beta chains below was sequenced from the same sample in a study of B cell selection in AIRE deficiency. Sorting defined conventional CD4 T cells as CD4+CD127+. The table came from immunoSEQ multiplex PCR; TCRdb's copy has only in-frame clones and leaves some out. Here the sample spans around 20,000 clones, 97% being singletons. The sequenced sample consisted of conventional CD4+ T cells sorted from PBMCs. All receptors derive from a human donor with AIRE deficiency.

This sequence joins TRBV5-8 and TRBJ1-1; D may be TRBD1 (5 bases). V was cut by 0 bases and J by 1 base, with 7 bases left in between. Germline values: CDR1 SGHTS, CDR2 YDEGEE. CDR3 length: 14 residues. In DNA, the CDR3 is TGTGCCAGCAGCTTGGGACAGACGAACACTGAAGCTTTCTTT. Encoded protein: CASSLGQTNTEAFF.

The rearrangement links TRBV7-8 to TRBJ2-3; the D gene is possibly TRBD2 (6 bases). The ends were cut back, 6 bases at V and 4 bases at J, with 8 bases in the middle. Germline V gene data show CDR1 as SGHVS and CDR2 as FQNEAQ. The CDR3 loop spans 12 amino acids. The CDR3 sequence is CASRPGADTQYF. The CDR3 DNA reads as TGTGCCAGCAGGCCGGGGGCAGATACGCAGTATTTT. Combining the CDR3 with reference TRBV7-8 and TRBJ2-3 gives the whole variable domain GAGVSQSPRYKVAKRGQDVALRCDPISGHVSLFWYQQALGQGPEFLTYFQNEAQLDKSGLPSDRFFAERPEGSVSTLKIQRTQQEDSAVYLCASRPGADTQYFGPGTRLTVL.

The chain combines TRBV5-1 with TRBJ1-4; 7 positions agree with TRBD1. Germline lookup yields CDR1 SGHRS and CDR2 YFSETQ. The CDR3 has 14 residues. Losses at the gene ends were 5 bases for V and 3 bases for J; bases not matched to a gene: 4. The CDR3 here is CASREGQPNEKLFF. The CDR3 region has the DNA TGCGCCAGCAGGGAGGGACAGCCTAATGAAAAACTGTTTTTT.

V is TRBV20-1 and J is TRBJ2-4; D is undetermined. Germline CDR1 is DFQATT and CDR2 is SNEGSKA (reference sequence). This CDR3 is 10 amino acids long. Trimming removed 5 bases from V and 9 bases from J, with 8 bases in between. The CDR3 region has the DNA TGCAGTGCTCCTGAAAGCATTCAGTACTTC. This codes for CSAPESIQYF.

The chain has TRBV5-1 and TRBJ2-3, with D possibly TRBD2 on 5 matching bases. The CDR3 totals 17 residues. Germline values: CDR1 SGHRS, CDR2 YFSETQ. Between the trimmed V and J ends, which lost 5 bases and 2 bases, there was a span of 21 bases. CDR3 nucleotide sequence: TGCGCCAGCAGGCCCACTAGTCTTAGTTCATTCACAGATACGCAGTATTTT. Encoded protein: CASRPTSLSSFTDTQYF.

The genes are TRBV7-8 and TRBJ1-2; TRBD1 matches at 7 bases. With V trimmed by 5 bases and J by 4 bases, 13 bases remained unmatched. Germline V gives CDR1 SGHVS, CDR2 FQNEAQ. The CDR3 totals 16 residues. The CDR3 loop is CASSPRDSTSPYGYTF. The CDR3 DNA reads TGTGCCAGCAGCCCGCGGGACAGTACAAGCCCCTATGGCTACACCTTC.

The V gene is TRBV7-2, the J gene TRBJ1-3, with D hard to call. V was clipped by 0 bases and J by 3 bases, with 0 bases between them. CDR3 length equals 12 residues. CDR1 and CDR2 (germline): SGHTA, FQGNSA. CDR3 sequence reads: CASSLAGNTIYF. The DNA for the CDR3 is TGTGCCAGCAGCTTAGCTGGAAACACCATATATTTT.

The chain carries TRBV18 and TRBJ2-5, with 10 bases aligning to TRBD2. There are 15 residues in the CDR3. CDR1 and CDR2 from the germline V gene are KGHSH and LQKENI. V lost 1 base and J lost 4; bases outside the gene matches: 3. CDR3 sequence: CASSPLAGGTETQYF. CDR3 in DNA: TGTGCCAGCTCACCACTAGCGGGGGGAACAGAGACCCAGTACTTC.

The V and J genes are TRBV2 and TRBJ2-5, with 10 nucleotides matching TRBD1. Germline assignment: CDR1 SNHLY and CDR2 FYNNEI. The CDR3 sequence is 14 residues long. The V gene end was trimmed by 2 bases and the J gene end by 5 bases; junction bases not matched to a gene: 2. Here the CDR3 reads CASSELTGGETQYF. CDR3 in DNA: TGTGCCAGCAGTGAACTGACAGGGGGCGAGACCCAGTACTTC.

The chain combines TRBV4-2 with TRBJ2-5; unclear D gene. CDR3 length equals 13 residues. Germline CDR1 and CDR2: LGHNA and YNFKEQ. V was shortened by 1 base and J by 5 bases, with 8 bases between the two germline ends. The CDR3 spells CASSQGSPETQYF. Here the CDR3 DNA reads TGTGCCAGCAGCCAAGGGAGTCCGGAGACCCAGTACTTC.

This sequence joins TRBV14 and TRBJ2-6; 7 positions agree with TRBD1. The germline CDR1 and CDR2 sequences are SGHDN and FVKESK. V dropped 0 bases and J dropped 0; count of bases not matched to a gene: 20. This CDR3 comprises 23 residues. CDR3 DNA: TGTGCCAGCAGCCAAGATTTCCCCCGGACAGGAATCTTACCGTTCTCTGGGGCCAACGTCCTGACTTTC. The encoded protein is CASSQDFPRTGILPFSGANVLTF.

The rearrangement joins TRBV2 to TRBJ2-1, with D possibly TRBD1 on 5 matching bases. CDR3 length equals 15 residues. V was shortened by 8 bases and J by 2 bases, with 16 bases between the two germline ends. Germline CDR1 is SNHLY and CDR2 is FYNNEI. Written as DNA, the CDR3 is TGTGCCAGCGTTGGGGCAGCGACAACCTACAATGAGCAGTTCTTC. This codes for CASVGAATTYNEQFF. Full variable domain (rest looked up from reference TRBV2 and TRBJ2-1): EPEVTQTPSHQVTQMGQEVILRCVPISNHLYFYWYRQILGQKVEFLVSFYNNEISEKSEIFDDQFSVERPDGSNFTLKIRSTKLEDSAMYFCASVGAATTYNEQFFGPGTRLTVL.

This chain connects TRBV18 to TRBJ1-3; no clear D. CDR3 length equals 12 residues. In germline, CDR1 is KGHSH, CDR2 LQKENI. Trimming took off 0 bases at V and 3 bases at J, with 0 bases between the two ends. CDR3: CASSPPGNTIYF. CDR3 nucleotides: TGTGCCAGCTCACCACCTGGAAACACCATATATTTT.

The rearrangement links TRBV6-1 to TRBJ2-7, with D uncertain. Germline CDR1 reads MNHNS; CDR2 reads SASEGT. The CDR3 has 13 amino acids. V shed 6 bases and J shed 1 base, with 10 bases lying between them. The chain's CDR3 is CASSSVRSYEQYF. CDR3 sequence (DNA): TGTGCCAGCAGCTCGGTCCGATCCTACGAGCAGTACTTC.

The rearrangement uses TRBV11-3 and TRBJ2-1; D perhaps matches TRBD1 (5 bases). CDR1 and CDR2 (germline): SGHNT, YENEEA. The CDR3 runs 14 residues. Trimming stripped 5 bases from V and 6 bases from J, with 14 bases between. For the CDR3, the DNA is TGTGCCAGCAGCGCTAAACAGGTATTCAATGAGCAGTTCTTC. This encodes CASSAKQVFNEQFF.

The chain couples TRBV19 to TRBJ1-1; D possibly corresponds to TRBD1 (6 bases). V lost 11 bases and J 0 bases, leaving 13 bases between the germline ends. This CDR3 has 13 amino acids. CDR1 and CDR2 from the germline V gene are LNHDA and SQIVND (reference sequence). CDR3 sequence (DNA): TGTGCCTCGATCGGACAGTTGAACACTGAAGCTTTCTTT. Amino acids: CASIGQLNTEAFF.

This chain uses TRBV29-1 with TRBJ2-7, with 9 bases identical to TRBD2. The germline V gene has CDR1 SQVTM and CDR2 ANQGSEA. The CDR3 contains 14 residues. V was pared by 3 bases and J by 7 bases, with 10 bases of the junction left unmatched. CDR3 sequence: CSVEPVAGAREQYF. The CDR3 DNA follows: TGCAGCGTTGAGCCTGTAGCGGGAGCGAGGGAGCAGTACTTC.

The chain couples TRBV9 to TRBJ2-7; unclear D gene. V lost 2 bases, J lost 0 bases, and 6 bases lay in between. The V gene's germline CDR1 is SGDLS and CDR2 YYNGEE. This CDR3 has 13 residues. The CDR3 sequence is CASSVDHSYEQYF. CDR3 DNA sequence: TGTGCCAGCAGCGTTGACCACTCCTACGAGCAGTACTTC.

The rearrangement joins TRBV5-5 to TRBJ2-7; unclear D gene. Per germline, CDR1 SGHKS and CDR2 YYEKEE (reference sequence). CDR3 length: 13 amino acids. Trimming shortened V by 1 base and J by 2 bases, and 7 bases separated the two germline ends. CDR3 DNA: TGTGCCAGCAGCTTGTTTGCCCCCTACGAGCAGTACTTC. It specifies CASSLFAPYEQYF.

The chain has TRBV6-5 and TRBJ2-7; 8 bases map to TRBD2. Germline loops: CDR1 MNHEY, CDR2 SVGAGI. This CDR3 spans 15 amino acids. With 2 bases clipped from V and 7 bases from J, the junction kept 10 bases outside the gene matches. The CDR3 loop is CASSYLGLVRGEQYF. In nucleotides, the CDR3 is TGTGCCAGCAGTTACCTGGGACTAGTTCGGGGGGAGCAGTACTTC.

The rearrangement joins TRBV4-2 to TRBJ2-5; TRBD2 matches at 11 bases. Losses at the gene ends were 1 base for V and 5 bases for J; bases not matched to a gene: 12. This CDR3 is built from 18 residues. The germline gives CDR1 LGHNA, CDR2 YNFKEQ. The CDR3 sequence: CASSQGVTSGSGGETQYF. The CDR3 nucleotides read TGTGCCAGCAGCCAAGGTGTAACTAGCGGGAGCGGGGGGGAGACCCAGTACTTC.

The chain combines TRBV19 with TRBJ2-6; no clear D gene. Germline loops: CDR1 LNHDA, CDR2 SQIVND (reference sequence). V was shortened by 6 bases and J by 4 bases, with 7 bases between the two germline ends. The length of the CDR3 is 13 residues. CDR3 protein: CASSSWGANVLTF. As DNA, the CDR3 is TGTGCCAGTAGCTCGTGGGGGGCCAACGTCCTGACTTTC.

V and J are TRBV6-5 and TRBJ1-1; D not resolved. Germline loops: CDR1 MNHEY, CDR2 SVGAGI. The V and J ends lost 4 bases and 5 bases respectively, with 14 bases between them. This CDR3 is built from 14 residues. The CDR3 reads CASSFDGSGTEAFF. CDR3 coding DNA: TGTGCCAGCAGTTTCGACGGGTCGGGGACTGAAGCTTTCTTT.

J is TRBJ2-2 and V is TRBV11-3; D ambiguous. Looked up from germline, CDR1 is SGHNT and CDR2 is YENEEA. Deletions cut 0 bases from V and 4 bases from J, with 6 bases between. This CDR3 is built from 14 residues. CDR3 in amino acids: CASSLDSRTGELFF. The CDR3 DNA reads TGTGCCAGCAGCTTAGATTCGCGCACCGGGGAGCTGTTTTTT.

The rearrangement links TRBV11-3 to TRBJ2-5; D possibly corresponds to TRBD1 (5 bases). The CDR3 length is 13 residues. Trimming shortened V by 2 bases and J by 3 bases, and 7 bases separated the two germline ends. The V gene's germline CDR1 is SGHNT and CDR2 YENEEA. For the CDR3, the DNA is TGTGCCAGCAGCTTATTCAGGGAAGAGACCCAGTACTTC. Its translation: CASSLFREETQYF.

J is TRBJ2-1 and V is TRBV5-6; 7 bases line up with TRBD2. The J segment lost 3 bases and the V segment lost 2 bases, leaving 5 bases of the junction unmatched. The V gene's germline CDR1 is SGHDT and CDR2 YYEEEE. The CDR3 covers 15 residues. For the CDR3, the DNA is TGTGCCAGCAGCTTTTGGGAGGGGATCTACAATGAGCAGTTCTTC. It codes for CASSFWEGIYNEQFF. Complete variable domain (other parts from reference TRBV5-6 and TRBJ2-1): DAGVTQSPTHLIKTRGQQVTLRCSPKSGHDTVSWYQQALGQGPQFIFQYYEEEERQRGNFPDRFSGHQFPNYSSELNVNALLLGDSALYLCASSFWEGIYNEQFFGPGTRLTVL.

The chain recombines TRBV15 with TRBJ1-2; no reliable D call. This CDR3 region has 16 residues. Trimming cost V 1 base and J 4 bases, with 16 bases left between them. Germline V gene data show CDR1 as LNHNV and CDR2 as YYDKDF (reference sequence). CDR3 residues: CATSRGPTGVGYGYTF. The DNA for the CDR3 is TGTGCCACCAGCAGAGGCCCGACCGGGGTTGGCTATGGCTACACCTTC. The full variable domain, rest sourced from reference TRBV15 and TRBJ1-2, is DAMVIQNPRYQVTQFGKPVTLSCSQTLNHNVMYWYQQKSSQAPKLLFHYYDKDFNNEADTPDNFQSRRPNTSFCFLDIRSPGLGDTAMYLCATSRGPTGVGYGYTFGSGTRLTVV.